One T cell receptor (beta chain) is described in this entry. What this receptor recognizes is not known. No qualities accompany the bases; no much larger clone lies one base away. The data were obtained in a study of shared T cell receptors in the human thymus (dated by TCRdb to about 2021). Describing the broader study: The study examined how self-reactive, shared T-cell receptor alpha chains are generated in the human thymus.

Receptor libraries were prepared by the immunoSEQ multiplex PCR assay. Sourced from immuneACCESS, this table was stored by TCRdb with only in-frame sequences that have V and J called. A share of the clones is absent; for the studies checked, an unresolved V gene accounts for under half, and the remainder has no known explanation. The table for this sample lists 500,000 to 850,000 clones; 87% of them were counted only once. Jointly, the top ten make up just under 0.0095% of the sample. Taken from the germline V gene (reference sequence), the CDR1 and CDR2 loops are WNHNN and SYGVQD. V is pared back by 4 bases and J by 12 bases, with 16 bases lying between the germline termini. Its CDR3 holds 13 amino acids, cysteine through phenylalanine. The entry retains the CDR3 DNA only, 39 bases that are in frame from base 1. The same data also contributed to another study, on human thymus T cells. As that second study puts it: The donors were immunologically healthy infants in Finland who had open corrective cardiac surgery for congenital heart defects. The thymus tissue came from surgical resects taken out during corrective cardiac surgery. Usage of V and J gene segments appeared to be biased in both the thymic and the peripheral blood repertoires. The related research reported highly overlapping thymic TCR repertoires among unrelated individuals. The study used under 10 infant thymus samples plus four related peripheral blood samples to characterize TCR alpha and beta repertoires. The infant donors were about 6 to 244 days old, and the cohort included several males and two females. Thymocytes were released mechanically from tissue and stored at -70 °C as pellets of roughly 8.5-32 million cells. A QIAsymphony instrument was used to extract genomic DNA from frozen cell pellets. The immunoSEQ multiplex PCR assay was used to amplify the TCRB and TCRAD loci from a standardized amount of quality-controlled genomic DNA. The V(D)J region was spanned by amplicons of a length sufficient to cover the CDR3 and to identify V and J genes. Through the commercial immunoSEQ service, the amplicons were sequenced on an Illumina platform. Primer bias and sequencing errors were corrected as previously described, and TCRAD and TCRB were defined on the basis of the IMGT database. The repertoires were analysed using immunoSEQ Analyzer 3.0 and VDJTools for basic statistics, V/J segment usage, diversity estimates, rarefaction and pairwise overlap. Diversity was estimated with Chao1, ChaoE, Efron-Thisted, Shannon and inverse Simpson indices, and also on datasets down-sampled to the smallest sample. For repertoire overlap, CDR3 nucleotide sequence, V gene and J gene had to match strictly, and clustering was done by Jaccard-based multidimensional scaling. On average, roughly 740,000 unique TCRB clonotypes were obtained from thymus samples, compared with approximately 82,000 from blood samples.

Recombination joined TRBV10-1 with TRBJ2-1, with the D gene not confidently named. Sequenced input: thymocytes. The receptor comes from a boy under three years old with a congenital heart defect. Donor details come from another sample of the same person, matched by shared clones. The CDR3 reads CASSAEIPERQFF. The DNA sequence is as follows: TGCGCCAGCAGTGCGGAGATCCCAGAACGGCAGTTCTTC.